The TCR beta chain under discussion was sequenced for a study of regulatory T cells in long-lasting Graves disease. With V trimmed by 3 bases and J by 4 bases, 4 bases remained unmatched. The V gene's germline CDR1 is LNHDA and CDR2 SQIVND (reference sequence). This CDR3 spans 15 amino acids. This clonotype appeared many times. The time point: newly diagnosed GD, antithyroid drugs for less than 3 months. Scientists built the TCR library using RNA that was extracted from PBMCs. Sequencing libraries for TCR beta were prepared with iRepertoire HTBI primers and Arm-PCR of CDR3 regions. TCRdb used MiXCR to reprocess the multiplex PCR reads, holding one entry per CDR3 protein. Among more than 400,000 distinct CDR3 sequences, about 16% were seen once, and the ten largest hold around 10%. These data were also filed under a second study, of T cells in Graves' hyperthyroidism and ophthalmopathy. That work contributes: It was uncontrolled infection, other autoimmune disease, pregnancy or lactation that excluded patients. First-round RT-PCR of the TCR CDR3 relied on the HTBI primer set. Most thyroid clonotypes expanded above 0.001 appeared in blood too.

The chain couples TRBV19 to TRBJ1-1; TRBD1 agrees at 11 bases. The input for sequencing was peripheral blood mononuclear cells (PBMCs), taken at new diagnosis, from a patient treated with antithyroid drugs. This TCR was sampled from a woman in her 30s with Graves disease. CDR3 nucleotides: TGTGCCAGTAGTATCTGGGACAGGGGGTCCACTGAAGCTTTCTTT. It is translated as CASSIWDRGSTEAFF.